This TCR beta chain came from a study of T cell changes during pregnancy in multiple sclerosis. V lost 3 bases to trimming and J lost 10 bases, with 10 bases between them. Germline V lookup: CDR1 MDHEN, CDR2 SYDVKM. This CDR3 is built from 12 residues. Clones were sequenced by immunoSEQ multiplex PCR, and TCRdb holds only the in-frame ones, with some missing. Here the sample spans 30,000 to 45,000 clones, 80% to 95% being singletons. The sequence came from a female donor with multiple sclerosis, enrolled in a pregnancy study. The rearrangement links TRBV28 to TRBJ1-5; D perhaps matches TRBD1 (5 bases). Sequenced material: CD8+ T cells from peripheral blood mononuclear cells, taken before pregnancy. CDR3 protein: CASSFGGEPQHF. DNA for the CDR3: TGTGCCAGCAGTTTCGGGGGGGAACCCCAGCATTTT.